This T cell receptor beta chain was identified during a study of cytomegalovirus exposure and HLA in healthy donors. The study ran its PCR with 60 Vbeta and 13 Jbeta primers. Libraries were prepared by immunoSEQ multiplex PCR; TCRdb keeps only in-frame clonotypes and omits some of them. The table gives about 72,000 clones; the top ten clones make up roughly 2.8% of it. The CDR3 runs 15 residues. CDR1 and CDR2 (germline): LNHNV, YYDKDF (reference sequence). Deletions cut 1 base from V and 6 bases from J, with 13 bases between. The genes are TRBV15 and TRBJ1-5; D not resolved. The TCR originated in a man aged 40-49 years in good health and CMV-seronegative. The sample consisted of PBMCs. This chain's CDR3 is CATSRGYVNGQPQHF. The DNA for the CDR3 is TGTGCCACCAGCAGAGGATATGTTAACGGTCAGCCCCAGCATTTT.